This T cell receptor beta chain was identified during a study of control samples from healthy donors and cancer patients. Per the germline V gene, CDR1 is SGDLS and CDR2 is YYNGEE. The CDR3 length is 13 residues. The V end was cut by 0 bases, the J end by 4 bases, with 6 bases between. The repertoire was sequenced with immunoSEQ multiplex PCR; TCRdb's copy has only in-frame clones and lacks some. The sample lists 150,000 to 200,000 clones, around 89% occurring once. The material sequenced was blood. The chain carries TRBV9 and TRBJ2-3, with TRBD2 as a possible D gene (6 bases). The source is a woman between 45 and 65 years old in good health. The CDR3 loop is CASSVAGADTQYF. In DNA, the CDR3 is TGTGCCAGCAGCGTAGCGGGAGCAGATACGCAGTATTTT.